Presented here are 5 T cell receptor beta chains from one specimen sequenced in a study of T cell repertoires in cytomegalovirus infection. These receptors lack a known antigen. Via MiXCR, TCRdb re-called the reads, giving one row per CDR3 protein. This sample has fewer than 900,000 distinct CDR3 sequences, with approximately 32% found just once. Sequencing used cultured CD8+ T cells from PBMCs, obtained from culture after CMV antigen stimulation. The receptors here all came from a human donor in good health (CMV status not recorded). Some clones in this sample may be carry-over from other donors' samples.

On this clonotype itself: Just one base apart from a much larger clone, this may be a read error. The chain links TRBV7-3 to TRBJ2-3; 14 bases match TRBD2. CDR3 length equals 18 residues. J was trimmed by 4 bases and V by 5 bases; bases with no gene match: 11. CDR1 and CDR2 from the germline V gene are SGHTA and FQGTGA. In nucleotides, the CDR3 is TGTGCCAGCAGCCATGGGACTAGCGGGGGATTAGGCGCAGATACGCAGTATTTT. It encodes CASSHGTSGGLGADTQYF. The full variable domain, completed using reference TRBV7-3 and TRBJ2-3, is GAGVSQTPSNKVTEKGKYVELRCDPISGHTALYWYRQSLGQGPEFLIYFQGTGAADDSGLPNDRFFAVRPEGSVSTLKIQRTERGDSAVYLCASSHGTSGGLGADTQYFGPGTRLTVL.

This clonotype appeared a few times. V gene TRBV2 combines with J gene TRBJ2-1; D call uncertain. Germline V gene sequence: CDR1 SNHLY, CDR2 FYNNEI. V dropped 8 bases and J dropped 7 bases, with 15 bases sitting between them. CDR3 length equals 13 residues. The CDR3 nucleotides are TGTGCCAGCTTTTTGGCGGCCCAAAATGAGCAGTTCTTC. Protein sequence: CASFLAAQNEQFF.

This clonotype has just a few counts. The chain employs TRBV27 and TRBJ2-7, with 8 bases aligning to TRBD1. V lost 3 bases, J lost 7 bases, and 5 bases stayed unmatched. The CDR3 totals 13 residues. The germline V gene encodes CDR1 MNHEY and CDR2 SMNVEV (reference sequence). The CDR3 protein is CASSFSDRDEQYF. The CDR3 DNA is TGTGCCAGCAGTTTTTCGGACAGGGATGAGCAGTACTTC.

This clonotype was seen many times. The chain joins TRBV6-2 or TRBV6-3 to TRBJ2-1; D not resolved. V was clipped by 2 bases and J by 5 bases, with 4 bases between them. The germline gives CDR1 MNHEY, CDR2 SVGEGT. The CDR3 sequence is 12 residues long. The CDR3 is CASSYLDNEQFF. CDR3 nucleotide sequence: TGTGCCAGCAGTTACCTGGACAATGAGCAGTTCTTC.

V usage is TRBV15 and J usage is TRBJ1-1; a weak D match, TRBD1 (6 bases). Germline V CDR1 and CDR2: LNHNV, YYDKDF (reference sequence). V was clipped by 3 bases and J by 0 bases, with 14 bases between them. CDR3 size: 16 residues. This chain's CDR3 is CATSRGSRTVNTEAFF. CDR3 coding DNA: TGTGCCACCAGCAGGGGGAGTAGGACAGTGAACACTGAAGCTTTCTTT.